This TCR beta chain emerged from a study of T cells in tuberculosis. Across the whole study: PBMC were archived before or within 7 days of starting treatment. General study points: Smaller distances to GMM-specific TCRs suggested their expansion in active tuberculosis.

Time point given: new active TB diagnosis, blood taken before or within 7 days of starting treatment. Turning to this clone: Its specificity is not known.

The method was immunoSEQ multiplex PCR; TCRdb's version includes in-frame clones alone and lacks a portion of them. The repertoire holds some 49,000 clones, about 95% seen once, with about 1.3% in the top ten. The length of the CDR3 is 15 residues. CDR1 and CDR2 from the germline V gene are SGHRS and YFSETQ. V shed 4 bases, J shed 2 bases, and the junction held 6 bases outside the gene matches. The sequence was obtained from an adult with tuberculosis. The chain links TRBV5-1 to TRBJ2-1; 7 bases are a match to TRBD1. The material sequenced was PBMCs, taken at tuberculosis diagnosis. The CDR3 DNA reads TGCGCCAGCAGCCCTGGGACAGTAACCTACAATGAGCAGTTCTTC. Its protein product is CASSPGTVTYNEQFF. The whole variable domain, remainder taken from reference TRBV5-1 and TRBJ2-1, is KAGVTQTPRYLIKTRGQQVTLSCSPISGHRSVSWYQQTPGQGLQFLFEYFSETQRNKGNFPGRFSGRQFSNSRSEMNVSTLELGDSALYLCASSPGTVTYNEQFFGPGTRLTVL.